This T cell receptor beta chain comes out of a study of blood T cell repertoires in COVID-19. At the level of the study: T cells, B-cell-depleted T cells, or PBMCs supplied cDNA or gDNA.

Deletions cut 3 bases from V and 0 bases from J, with 9 bases between. Germline CDR1 and CDR2: SGHNT and YYREEE (reference sequence). This CDR3 is built from 14 residues. The table lists this clone with a count of one. Sequencing was performed with immunoSEQ multiplex PCR; in TCRdb, only in-frame clones are kept and a portion is missing. The sample contains 180,000 or so clones, over 80% of which appear only once. Sequenced material: PBMCs or T cells enriched from blood (not recorded which). V and J are TRBV5-4 and TRBJ1-2, with a possible D match to TRBD1 (6 bases). This TCR derives from a woman aged 45-60 years who had recovered from COVID-19. In DNA form, the CDR3 reads TGTGCCAGCAGCTCCGGACAGTCTAACTATGGCTACACCTTC. This codes for CASSSGQSNYGYTF.